A single T cell receptor (beta chain) is shown here with its context. The data are from a study of OX40 agonist ivuxolimab in advanced cancers. The CDR3 runs 16 residues. J gave up 4 bases and V 1 base, and 5 bases lay outside the gene matches. Germline lookup yields CDR1 SGHVS and CDR2 FQNEAQ. Libraries were prepared by immunoSEQ multiplex PCR; TCRdb keeps only in-frame clonotypes and omits some of them. The data hold around 28,000 clones, with more than 75% observed a single time. The chain carries TRBV7-8 and TRBJ2-1, with 9 nucleotides matching TRBD2. This clonotype originated in an adult with an advanced solid tumor such as melanoma, head and neck, liver or kidney cancer. The sequencing here drew on CD4+ or CD8+ T cells sorted from blood, taken in a trial of the OX40 agonist ivuxolimab. The CDR3, as DNA: TGTGCCAGCAGCTTAGGGGCGGGAGGGGGGTACAATGAGCAGTTCTTC. Translated: CASSLGAGGGYNEQFF.